The text below deals with one TCR beta chain. The method was immunoSEQ multiplex PCR; TCRdb's version includes in-frame clones alone and lacks a portion of them. The table records some 250,000 clones, roughly 85% of them present only once. V lost 3 bases, J lost 5 bases, and 14 bases lay in between. The germline V gene encodes CDR1 SGHTA and CDR2 FQGNSA. This CDR3 spans 15 amino acids. These data originate in a study of blood T cell repertoires in COVID-19. The genes are TRBV7-2 and TRBJ1-5, with D possibly matching TRBD1 (5 bases). The source is a woman between 18 and 29 years old with acute or convalescent COVID-19. Source material: peripheral blood. The CDR3 protein is CASSLGVGRDQPQHF. The CDR3 nucleotides read TGTGCCAGCAGCTTGGGGGTGGGGAGGGATCAGCCCCAGCATTTT.